These 2 T cell receptor beta chains were sequenced from one sample in a study of CD8 T cells in Susac syndrome. cDNA came from approximately 0.5 to 1 ug RNA primed by random hexamers. TCRdb analysed the immunoSEQ multiplex PCR reads with MiXCR anew, one entry per CDR3 protein. The data show 300,000 to 350,000 distinct CDR3 sequences, around 92% seen once. Sequences were obtained from CD4+ T cells from PBMCs. These receptor sequences come from a human donor with multiple sclerosis.

The chain recombines TRBV18 with TRBJ2-7; possibly TRBD1 for D (6 bases). Germline V lookup: CDR1 KGHSH, CDR2 LQKENI. The CDR3 is 13 amino acids. Trimming shortened V by 2 bases and J by 5 bases, and 10 bases separated the two germline ends. CDR3 sequence reads: CASSPDRRDEQYF. For the CDR3, the DNA is TGTGCCAGCTCACCAGACAGGAGAGACGAGCAGTACTTC.

The chain combines TRBV4-2 with TRBJ2-7; 12 bases are shared with TRBD2. Germline values: CDR1 LGHNA, CDR2 YNFKEQ. The V gene end was trimmed by 6 bases and the J gene end by 3 bases; junction bases not matched to a gene: 3. The CDR3 is 14 residues long. The DNA for the CDR3 is TGTGCCAGCAGTGGGACTAGCGGGCTCTACGAGCAGTACTTC. It specifies CASSGTSGLYEQYF.